What follows are 24 T cell receptor beta chains derived from one specimen sequenced in a study of T cell repertoires in cytomegalovirus infection. TCRdb called the reads again in MiXCR, with one record for every CDR3 protein. The sample records hundreds of thousands of distinct CDR3 sequences, 20% to 25% being singletons. Specimen: CD8+ T cells from PBMCs. These receptors were collected from a human donor in good health (CMV status not recorded). Some clones in this sample may be carry-over from other donors' samples.

In its sample, this clonotype was seen many times. This chain joins TRBV4-1 and TRBJ2-5; D unclear. Between the trimmed V and J ends, which lost 0 bases and 5 bases, there was a span of 4 bases. The CDR3 is 12 residues long. Germline CDR1 MGHRA, CDR2 YSYEKL. The CDR3 DNA is TGCGCCAGCAGCCAAGAACAGGAGACCCAGTACTTC. Translation gives CASSQEQETQYF.

This clonotype was observed a few times. The chain joins TRBV6-5 to TRBJ2-1; D gene ambiguous. Trimming cost V 2 bases and J 6 bases, with 8 bases left between them. This CDR3 contains 13 residues. Germline V gene lookup returns CDR1 MNHEY and CDR2 SVGAGI. The chain's CDR3 is CASSYTATNEQFF. The CDR3 nucleotides read TGTGCCAGCAGTTACACAGCGACCAATGAGCAGTTCTTC.

The chain joins TRBV19 to TRBJ2-3; 9 nucleotides agree with TRBD2. CDR1 and CDR2 from the germline V gene are LNHDA and SQIVND (reference sequence). Unmatched junction bases numbered 3, after V lost 3 bases and J lost 2 bases. The CDR3 is 15 residues long. The CDR3, as DNA: TGTGCCAGTAGTATCTCTAGCGGGGACACAGATACGCAGTATTTT. This codes for CASSISSGDTDTQYF.

Only a few counts were recorded for this clonotype. The V and J genes are TRBV27 and TRBJ2-1; D perhaps matches TRBD1 (6 bases). CDR3 length: 15 amino acids. Germline V gene data show CDR1 as MNHEY and CDR2 as SMNVEV (reference sequence). The V end lost 6 bases, the J end lost 4 bases, and 16 bases lay between the germline ends. CDR3 amino acids: CASSIEDSIYNEQFF. CDR3 bases: TGTGCCAGCAGCATAGAGGACAGCATTTACAATGAGCAGTTCTTC.

The chain combines TRBV9 with TRBJ1-4, with 9 bases identical to TRBD1. The junction had 9 bases not matched to a gene; V was cut back by 4 bases and J by 8 bases. Germline CDR1 SGDLS, CDR2 YYNGEE. The CDR3 has 15 amino acids. CDR3 bases: TGTGCCAGCAGCCCTTACGGGACAGGGATAGAAAAACTGTTTTTT. Translated: CASSPYGTGIEKLFF.

V and J are TRBV7-9 and TRBJ2-2; the D is unclear. Deletions cut 5 bases from V and 7 bases from J, with 14 bases between. The CDR3 is 14 residues long. The V gene's germline CDR1 is SEHNR and CDR2 FQNEAQ (reference sequence). CDR3 region: CASSLVGSHGELFF. CDR3 sequence (DNA): TGTGCCAGCAGCCTTGTGGGGTCCCACGGGGAGCTGTTTTTT.

V and J are TRBV19 and TRBJ2-1; the D is unclear. CDR3 length: 13 amino acids. Between the trimmed V and J ends, which lost 1 base and 3 bases, there was a span of 4 bases. Per germline, CDR1 LNHDA and CDR2 SQIVND (reference sequence). CDR3 in DNA: TGTGCCAGTAGTATAGCTGTCTACAATGAGCAGTTCTTC. It encodes CASSIAVYNEQFF.

The chain joins TRBV5-1 to TRBJ2-7; D is uncertain. The CDR3 runs to 11 residues. The germline V and J ends were trimmed by 5 bases and 1 base, with 4 bases remaining between them. The V gene's germline CDR1 is SGHRS and CDR2 YFSETQ. This chain's CDR3 is CASRVSYEQYF. In DNA form, the CDR3 reads TGCGCCAGCAGAGTTTCCTACGAGCAGTACTTC.

This clonotype was seen only a few times. V usage is TRBV11-2 and J usage is TRBJ1-5; D is ambiguous. This CDR3 is built from 16 residues. Per the germline V gene, CDR1 is SGHAT and CDR2 is FQNNGV. V was clipped by 2 bases and J by 7 bases, with 18 bases between them. The CDR3: CASSLRGGTRMQPQHF. DNA of the CDR3: TGTGCCAGCAGCTTAAGAGGAGGCACCCGTATGCAGCCCCAGCATTTT.

This chain links TRBV7-8 with TRBJ2-7, with 10 bases matching TRBD1. The CDR3 is made up of 15 amino acids. Germline V gives CDR1 SGHVS, CDR2 FQNEAQ. After removal of 5 bases from V and 5 bases from J, the junction contained 9 bases not matched to a gene. As DNA, the CDR3 is TGTGCCAGCAGCGCTTTTACCGGGACAGGGGACGAGCAGTACTTC. This encodes CASSAFTGTGDEQYF.

The chain links TRBV4-1 to TRBJ1-4; no clear D. The germline gives CDR1 MGHRA, CDR2 YSYEKL. Trimming removed 2 bases from V and 1 base from J, with 2 bases in between. The CDR3 contains 13 residues. The CDR3 DNA follows: TGCGCCAGCAGCCAACGAACTAATGAAAAACTGTTTTTT. This codes for CASSQRTNEKLFF.

The V gene is TRBV5-6, the J gene TRBJ2-3; D not resolved. From germline, CDR1 is SGHDT and CDR2 YYEEEE. The CDR3 is 12 amino acids. The V end was cut by 4 bases, the J end by 10 bases, with 13 bases between. In DNA form, the CDR3 reads TGTGCCAGCAGCGAAGACCTAGTGTCGCAGTATTTT. Its protein is CASSEDLVSQYF. The full variable domain, in which reference TRBV5-6 and TRBJ2-3 provide the parts outside the CDR3, is DAGVTQSPTHLIKTRGQQVTLRCSPKSGHDTVSWYQQALGQGPQFIFQYYEEEERQRGNFPDRFSGHQFPNYSSELNVNALLLGDSALYLCASSEDLVSQYFGPGTRLTVL.

J is TRBJ2-3 and V is TRBV20-1; D not resolved. V gave up 2 bases and J gave up 0 bases, with 6 bases separating them. The CDR3 is made up of 13 amino acids. Germline CDR1 and CDR2: DFQATT and SNEGSKA (reference sequence). This CDR3 reads CSARMDSTDTQYF. The CDR3 nucleotides read TGCAGTGCTAGAATGGACAGCACAGATACGCAGTATTTT.

The V and J genes are TRBV4-1 and TRBJ1-5; possible D gene TRBD1, 5 bases. The CDR3 sequence is 13 residues long. V was shortened by 3 bases and J by 3 bases, with 6 bases between the two germline ends. Germline CDR1 is MGHRA and CDR2 is YSYEKL. For the CDR3, the DNA is TGCGCCAGCAGCCAGGGGGACAATCAGCCCCAGCATTTT. Residues: CASSQGDNQPQHF.

In its sample, this clonotype was seen many times. V and J are TRBV12-3 or TRBV12-4 and TRBJ1-5; a possible D gene is TRBD1 (5 bases). V was shortened by 3 bases and J by 7 bases, with 10 bases between the two germline ends. CDR3 length: 13 amino acids. The chain's CDR3 is CASSFRGGQPQHF. The CDR3 coding sequence is TGTGCCAGCAGTTTTCGCGGGGGGCAGCCCCAGCATTTT.

In this sample, this clonotype turned up a few times. The CDR3 coding sequence is TGTGCCAGCAGTTCCCCCTCCGCAGGGCTGAGCTATGGCTACACCTTC. Amino acid sequence: CASSSPSAGLSYGYTF. The rearrangement joins TRBV12-3 or TRBV12-4 to TRBJ1-2; maybe TRBD1 (5 bases). The CDR3 runs 16 residues. V dropped 4 bases and J dropped 4 bases, with 19 bases sitting between them.

This chain connects TRBV29-1 to TRBJ1-1; 10 nucleotides align to TRBD1. The CDR3 has 14 amino acids. Germline CDR1 SQVTM, CDR2 ANQGSEA. Trimming at V came to 3 bases and at J to 4 bases, leaving 5 bases not matched to a gene. CDR3 sequence reads: CSVDWWDRGTEAFF. The CDR3 DNA follows: TGCAGCGTTGACTGGTGGGACAGGGGCACTGAAGCTTTCTTT.

This chain uses TRBV6-2 or TRBV6-3 with TRBJ2-2; 7 bases agree with TRBD1. V dropped 7 bases and J dropped 1; count of bases not matched to a gene: 6. The germline V gene has CDR1 MNHEY and CDR2 SVGEGT. CDR3 length: 15 residues. The CDR3 reads CASTPGQKNTGELFF. DNA of the CDR3: TGTGCCAGCACCCCGGGACAGAAGAACACCGGGGAGCTGTTTTTT.

The chain carries TRBV20-1 and TRBJ2-7; D is unclear. CDR1 is DFQATT and CDR2 is SNEGSKA in the germline V gene (reference sequence). Trimming removed 1 base from V and 0 bases from J, with 7 bases in between. The CDR3 sequence is 13 residues long. CDR3 coding DNA: TGCAGTGCTAGAGGTCAGAGCTCCTACGAGCAGTACTTC. This sequence encodes CSARGQSSYEQYF.

This clonotype has only a few counts. This rearrangement joins TRBV28 to TRBJ2-7, with D possibly TRBD1 on 6 matching bases. V shed 5 bases and J shed 6 bases, with 20 bases lying between them. Germline CDR1 and CDR2: MDHEN and SYDVKM. The length of the CDR3 is 15 residues. In DNA, the CDR3 is TGTGCCAGCAGTCCCCAAACAGGGTTCGGGGTCGAGCAGTACTTC. It is translated as CASSPQTGFGVEQYF.

This clonotype was observed a few times. This sequence joins TRBV29-1 and TRBJ1-2, with D tentatively TRBD1 (5 bases). Germline V gene sequence: CDR1 SQVTM, CDR2 ANQGSEA. Trimming took 6 bases from V and 6 from J, leaving 23 bases between them. There are 15 residues in the CDR3. This CDR3 reads CSVLGAGIPDDGYTF. DNA for the CDR3: TGCAGCGTCCTTGGGGCTGGGATACCTGACGATGGCTACACCTTC.

Many counts were recorded for this clonotype. The rearrangement uses TRBV6-1 and TRBJ2-6, with D perhaps being TRBD1 or TRBD2 (5 bases each). Trimming left V 5 bases short and J 0 bases short, with 11 bases between. The length of the CDR3 is 16 residues. CDR1 is MNHNS and CDR2 is SASEGT in the germline V gene. CDR3 sequence reads: CASSWDQSSGANVLTF. The DNA of the CDR3 is TGTGCCAGCAGTTGGGACCAGAGCTCTGGGGCCAACGTCCTGACTTTC.

This clonotype showed up many times. CDR3 DNA sequence: TGTGCCAGCAGTTTATACAGGGAGGGGGGTACTGAAGCTTTCTTT. Translated: CASSLYREGGTEAFF. The rearrangement links TRBV27 to TRBJ1-1, with a possible D match to TRBD1 (6 bases). This CDR3 is 15 amino acids long. V was cut by 1 base and J by 5 bases, with 14 bases left in between. Germline values: CDR1 MNHEY, CDR2 SMNVEV (reference sequence).

The rearrangement links TRBV6-4 to TRBJ2-2; D possibly corresponds to TRBD2 (5 bases). The V end was cut by 4 bases, the J end by 4 bases, with 10 bases between. Germline V CDR1 and CDR2: MRHNA, SNTAGT. The CDR3 runs 14 residues. In DNA form, the CDR3 reads TGTGCCAGCAGTGGACCACTAGGCACCGGGGAGCTGTTTTTT. It encodes CASSGPLGTGELFF.